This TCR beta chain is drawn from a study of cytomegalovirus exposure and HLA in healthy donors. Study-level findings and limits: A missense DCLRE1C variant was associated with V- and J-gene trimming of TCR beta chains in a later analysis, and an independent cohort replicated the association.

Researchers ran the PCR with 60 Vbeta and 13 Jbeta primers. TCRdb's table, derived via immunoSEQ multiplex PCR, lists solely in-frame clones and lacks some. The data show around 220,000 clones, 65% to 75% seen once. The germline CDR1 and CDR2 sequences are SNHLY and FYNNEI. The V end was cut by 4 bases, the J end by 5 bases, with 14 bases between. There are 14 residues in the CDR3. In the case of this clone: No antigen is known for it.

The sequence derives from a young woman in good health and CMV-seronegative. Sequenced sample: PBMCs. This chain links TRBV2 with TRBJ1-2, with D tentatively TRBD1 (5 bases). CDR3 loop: CASSGRGYGYGYTF. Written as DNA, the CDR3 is TGTGCCAGCAGTGGCCGGGGGTACGGGTATGGCTACACCTTC. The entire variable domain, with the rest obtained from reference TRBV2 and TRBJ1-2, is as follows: EPEVTQTPSHQVTQMGQEVILRCVPISNHLYFYWYRQILGQKVEFLVSFYNNEISEKSEIFDDQFSVERPDGSNFTLKIRSTKLEDSAMYFCASSGRGYGYGYTFGSGTRLTVV.